This T cell receptor (beta chain) is drawn from a study of T cells after yellow fever vaccination (dated by TCRdb to the late 2010s). As for the study more broadly: The SMART-Seq v4 Ultra Low Input RNA kit was used to prepare libraries from fractions with low cell numbers. Blood samples were taken at several timepoints before and after primary and secondary immunization, and bulk PBMC replicates and cell subsets were isolated. To follow T-cell clones before and after primary and booster YFV17D yellow fever vaccination, bulk TCR alpha and beta repertoires were sequenced over time. Two healthy male donors, one aged 18 to 30 and one aged 30 to 40 years, made up the cohort. Study-wide conclusions, independent of this receptor: Most clones expanded after primary vaccination were re-detected after the booster (around 96% of CD4 and approximately 88% of CD8), suggesting broad memory maintenance. Only a couple of donors were included in the study, so the extent to which the findings can be generalized is limited. A small fraction of clonotypes appeared in both the CD4 and CD8 compartments, likely as a result of convergent recombination. The secondary T-cell response was found to be weaker but faster than the primary response, with a peak reached on day 5 rather than on day 15. Because abundant contaminating clonotypes from the bulk population could be contained in FACS-sorted repertoires, computational filtering was required.

This specimen's treatment or condition label, interpreted: live attenuated yellow fever vaccine strain. A standard Ficoll-Paque protocol was used to isolate PBMCs from peripheral blood. CD4 and CD8 T-cell fractions were isolated with Dynabeads CD4 and CD8 positive selection kits. TriZol was used to extract RNA from bulk PBMCs, CD4 and CD8 fractions, and dextramer-positive and dextramer-negative fractions. TCR cDNA was synthesized by 5'RACE template switching, which introduced a universal primer site and unique molecular identifiers. Priming for cDNA synthesis came from both the TCR alpha and TCR beta constant segments. Two PCR steps were used to amplify libraries, with sample barcodes and sequencing adapters being added in the second step. Libraries were sequenced on Illumina HiSeq 2500 (2x100 bp) or NovaSeq (2x150 bp). On the study's bioinformatics: MIGEC handled demultiplexing of reads and collapsing into UMI consensus sequences, while MiXCR performed V(D)J alignment. Using edgeR on replicate PBMC samples, clonotypes were called vaccine-responding if FDR was below 0.01 and the log2 fold change was above 5 up to day 15. Bulk clonotypes were assigned CD4 or CD8 identity according to which sequenced CD4 or CD8 repertoire held them at higher abundance. TCRdb reprocessed the public reads (quality trimming at Q25 with fastp, clone calling with MiXCR) and kept in-frame beta chains. Every CDR3 protein is listed once, alongside the most common genes and DNA of its rows. These V and J calls originate from TCRdb's pipeline instead of the authors' own analysis. The sample profile shows roughly 150,000 distinct CDR3 sequences; under 7.5% of them were found once. More than 2% of the sample is taken by the ten largest.

Looking up the germline V gene (reference sequence) yields CDR1 DFQATT and CDR2 SNEGSKA. Measured from the cysteine to the phenylalanine, the CDR3 is 15 residues long. Only the CDR3 region is kept as DNA, spanning 45 bases read in frame from base 1. V is pared back by 8 bases and J by 1 base, with 20 bases lying between the germline termini. There are many counts of this clonotype. Its specific antigen is unknown. Base qualities are missing; no much larger clone stands one base away. This TCR derives from a man between 18 and 29 years old who received the YFV17D yellow fever vaccine. Sequenced here: CD4+ T cells sorted from PBMCs, sampled less than 6 days after the first yellow fever vaccination. This receptor chain uses TRBV20-1 and TRBJ1-1, and the D gene may be TRBD1, 6 bases matching. The CDR3 amino acid sequence is: CSPYGGGAGNTEAFF. The nucleotide sequence reads TGCAGTCCCTATGGCGGGGGCGCCGGGAACACTGAAGCTTTCTTT.